This is a list of T cell receptor beta chains from one sample in a study of blood T cell repertoires in COVID-19. Libraries were prepared by immunoSEQ multiplex PCR; TCRdb keeps only in-frame clonotypes and omits some of them. The table has about 130,000 clones, around 81% seen once. The sample taken for sequencing was peripheral blood. All receptors come from a man between 35 and 55 years old with active or convalescent COVID-19. The CDR3 runs from the conserved cysteine through the conserved F or W. The D gene is left open where the match is weak. Clone size, where shown, is once, few, many, or a class for clones that have expanded.

V: TRBV5-1
J: TRBJ1-1
size: once
D: TRBD1
CDR3: CASSQSNRGNTEAFF
DNA: TGCGCCAGCAGCCAATCTAACAGGGGAAACACTGAAGCTTTCTTT

V: TRBV14
J: TRBJ2-2
size: NA
D: NA
CDR3: CASSQRAGELFF
DNA: TGTGCCAGCAGCCAGAGGGCCGGGGAGCTGTTTTTT

V: TRBV4-2
J: TRBJ1-2
size: NA
D: NA
CDR3: CASSQDLTRADYGYTF
DNA: TGTGCCAGCAGCCAAGATCTTACCAGGGCCGACTATGGCTACACCTTC

V: TRBV19
J: TRBJ1-3
size: NA
D: NA
CDR3: CASSFQNSYSGNTIYF
DNA: TGTGCCAGTAGTTTCCAAAACAGTTACTCTGGAAACACCATATATTTT

V: TRBV10-2
J: TRBJ1-3
size: NA
D: TRBD1
CDR3: CASTPQGGSGNTIYF
DNA: TGCGCCAGCACGCCCCAGGGGGGCTCTGGAAACACCATATATTTT

V: TRBV4-3
J: TRBJ2-5
size: NA
D: NA
CDR3: CASSQVWGEETQYF
DNA: TGCGCCAGCAGCCAAGTATGGGGGGAGGAGACCCAGTACTTC

V: TRBV28
J: TRBJ1-2
size: NA
D: TRBD1
CDR3: CASSTTGGLGYTF
DNA: TGTGCCAGCAGTACGACAGGGGGTCTTGGCTACACCTTC

V: TRBV5-6
J: TRBJ1-4
size: once
D: TRBD1
CDR3: CASSWGQGREKLFF
DNA: TGTGCCAGCAGCTGGGGACAGGGGCGGGAAAAACTGTTTTTT

V: TRBV30
J: TRBJ1-2
size: NA
D: NA
CDR3: CAWSVGQGFGYGYTF
DNA: TGTGCCTGGAGTGTAGGGCAGGGGTTTGGTTATGGCTACACCTTC

V: TRBV3-1/TRBV3-2
J: TRBJ2-7
size: NA
D: NA
CDR3: CASSQVGDEQYF
DNA: TGTGCCAGCAGCCAAGTAGGGGACGAGCAGTACTTC

V: TRBV7-9
J: TRBJ1-6
size: NA
D: TRBD1
CDR3: CASSLWQGAYNSPLHF
DNA: TGTGCCAGCAGCTTATGGCAGGGGGCTTATAATTCACCCCTCCACTTT

V: TRBV14
J: TRBJ1-6
size: NA
D: NA
CDR3: CASSQNVAGVSPLHF
DNA: TGTGCCAGCAGCCAAAATGTGGCAGGGGTATCACCCCTCCACTTT

V: TRBV10-3
J: TRBJ2-7
size: NA
D: TRBD1
CDR3: CAIREVGQGGEQYF
DNA: TGTGCCATCAGAGAGGTGGGACAGGGTGGTGAGCAGTACTTC

V: TRBV10-3
J: TRBJ1-1
size: NA
D: NA
CDR3: CAISDKGGSINTEAFF
DNA: TGTGCCATCAGTGACAAAGGGGGTAGTATAAACACTGAAGCTTTCTTT

V: TRBV27
J: TRBJ2-7
size: NA
D: NA
CDR3: CASSLRDSRAYEQYF
DNA: TGTGCCAGCAGTTTGCGGGACTCCAGGGCCTACGAGCAGTACTTC

V: TRBV12-5
J: TRBJ1-2
size: NA
D: TRBD1
CDR3: CASGWTGKDGYTF
DNA: TGTGCTAGTGGGTGGACAGGGAAGGACGGCTACACCTTC

V: TRBV4-2
J: TRBJ2-7
size: NA
D: TRBD1
CDR3: CASSQVATKGQGSEEQYF
DNA: TGTGCCAGCAGCCAAGTGGCTACTAAGGGACAGGGGTCGGAGGAGCAGTACTTC

V: TRBV7-6
J: TRBJ2-2
size: NA
D: NA
CDR3: CASSLESSSAGELFF
DNA: TGTGCCAGCAGCTTAGAGTCCTCTTCAGCCGGGGAGCTGTTTTTT

V: TRBV7-3
J: TRBJ2-7
size: NA
D: TRBD2
CDR3: CASSLLAGPYEQYF
DNA: TGTGCCAGCAGCCTACTAGCGGGGCCCTACGAGCAGTACTTC

V: TRBV5-1
J: TRBJ2-1
size: once
D: TRBD2
CDR3: CASSPVAGASYNEQFF
DNA: TGCGCCAGCAGCCCAGTAGCGGGGGCCAGCTACAATGAGCAGTTCTTC

V: TRBV19
J: TRBJ1-2
size: NA
D: TRBD1
CDR3: CASSRQGKGYGYTF
DNA: TGTGCCAGTAGTAGACAGGGGAAAGGCTATGGCTACACCTTC

V: TRBV3-1/TRBV3-2
J: TRBJ2-3
size: NA
D: TRBD2
CDR3: CASRFERGSTDTQYF
DNA: TGTGCCAGCAGGTTTGAGCGGGGAAGCACAGATACGCAGTATTTT

V: TRBV23-1
J: TRBJ2-1
size: once
D: NA
CDR3: CASSQLDRNNEQFF
DNA: TGCGCCAGCAGTCAATTAGACAGAAACAATGAGCAGTTCTTC

V: TRBV5-1
J: TRBJ2-3
size: once
D: TRBD2
CDR3: CASSLEAGGTDTQYF
DNA: TGCGCCAGCAGCTTGGAGGCGGGGGGGACAGATACGCAGTATTTT

V: TRBV20-1
J: TRBJ2-7
size: few
D: NA
CDR3: CSAYRDYEQYF
DNA: TGCAGTGCTTACAGGGACTACGAGCAGTACTTC

V: TRBV5-1
J: TRBJ2-6
size: few
D: TRBD1
CDR3: CASGQGVGFSGANVLTF
DNA: TGCGCCAGTGGACAGGGGGTGGGCTTCTCTGGGGCCAACGTCCTGACTTTC

V: TRBV11-2
J: TRBJ2-7
size: few
D: NA
CDR3: CASSLTTGTYEQYF
DNA: TGTGCCAGCAGCTTAACTACAGGGACCTACGAGCAGTACTTC

V: TRBV6-1
J: TRBJ1-5
size: NA
D: NA
CDR3: CASSEGRGPYPQHF
DNA: TGTGCCAGCAGTGAAGGGCGGGGGCCGTATCCCCAGCATTTT

V: TRBV7-2
J: TRBJ2-7
size: few
D: NA
CDR3: CASSLFPGTHEQYF
DNA: TGTGCCAGCAGCTTATTCCCGGGTACCCACGAGCAGTACTTC

V: TRBV11-2
J: TRBJ2-7
size: NA
D: TRBD2
CDR3: CASSPLTSGAGEQYF
DNA: TGTGCCAGCAGCCCATTGACTAGCGGGGCAGGAGAGCAGTACTTC

V: TRBV3-1/TRBV3-2
J: TRBJ1-3
size: NA
D: TRBD1
CDR3: CASSQGPRGLGNTIYF
DNA: TGTGCCAGCAGCCAAGGCCCCAGGGGGCTAGGAAACACCATATATTTT

V: TRBV28
J: TRBJ1-6
size: NA
D: NA
CDR3: CASSSAGTDNSPLHF
DNA: TGTGCCAGCAGTTCTGCAGGGACTGATAATTCACCCCTCCACTTT

V: TRBV2
J: TRBJ1-5
size: few
D: NA
CDR3: CATEPGGNQPQHF
DNA: TGTGCCACAGAACCAGGGGGCAATCAGCCCCAGCATTTT

V: TRBV5-5
J: TRBJ1-4
size: NA
D: NA
CDR3: CASSLKRSANEKLFF
DNA: TGTGCCAGCAGCTTGAAGCGGAGCGCGAATGAAAAACTGTTTTTT

V: TRBV7-2
J: TRBJ2-5
size: NA
D: NA
CDR3: CASSLRGTQYF
DNA: TGTGCCAGTTCCCTCCGGGGGACCCAGTACTTC

V: TRBV7-9
J: TRBJ2-1
size: NA
D: TRBD2
CDR3: CASSLSLAGANEQFF
DNA: TGTGCCAGCAGCTTATCGCTAGCGGGGGCTAATGAGCAGTTCTTC

V: TRBV7-9
J: TRBJ2-1
size: NA
D: NA
CDR3: CASSLLGPYNEQFF
DNA: TGTGCCAGCAGCTTATTGGGGCCCTACAATGAGCAGTTCTTC